This T cell receptor (beta chain) was sequenced in a study of CD8 T cells in ankylosing spondylitis. Findings of the study overall: Certain motif variants had earlier appeared in reactive arthritis synovial fluid and blood. Roughly eight highly homologous variants made up a TCR beta motif that seemed to typify ankylosing spondylitis blood.

Germline CDR1 SGDLS, CDR2 YYNGEE. The CDR3 length is 15 residues. The trim removed 4 bases at V and 3 bases at J, leaving 6 bases unmatched. TCRdb independently ran MiXCR on the 5' RACE reads; one entry per CDR3 protein. The data show tens of thousands of distinct CDR3 sequences, roughly 3% seen once. Ten or more counts support this clonotype. Antigen unknown. The receptor was derived from a male donor with ankylosing spondylitis or in good health (not recorded which). J is TRBJ1-4 and V is TRBV9; 7 positions agree with TRBD1. Sample: blood, either unsorted or a sorted T cell fraction (not recorded which). CDR3 nucleotides: TGTGCCAGCAGCACCCAACAGGGGTCTAATGAAAAACTGTTTTTT. This sequence encodes CASSTQQGSNEKLFF.